This TCR beta chain stems from a study of blood T cell repertoires in COVID-19. Per the authors' pipeline: The authors estimated nucleated cell counts from reference gene primer amplification. The method was immunoSEQ multiplex PCR; TCRdb's version includes in-frame clones alone and lacks a portion of them. That table is the source of V, J and clone size, and D and trimming were worked out from the DNA. This sample has 8,500 to 10,000 clones, with approximately 80% found just once. J was trimmed by 0 bases and V by 3 bases; bases with no gene match: 9. The germline CDR1 and CDR2 sequences are KGHSY and FQNENV. The CDR3 is 18 residues long.

V gene TRBV16 combines with J gene TRBJ1-5; 9 positions match TRBD1. The sequenced sample consisted of peripheral blood. The receptor was derived from a man between 65 and 80 years old with active COVID-19. DNA for the CDR3: TGTGCCAGCAGCCACCCCGGGACAGGGATCTATAGCAATCAGCCCCAGCATTTT. Its protein product is CASSHPGTGIYSNQPQHF.